The 26 T cell receptor beta chains listed next were all sequenced from one sample in a study of Graves' ophthalmopathy and Graves' hyperthyroidism (dated by TCRdb to about 2018). The reads were generated on an Illumina HiSeq 2000. TCR beta CDR3 regions were amplified from RNA transcripts for repertoire sequencing. The first round was an RT-PCR using HTBI primers with the Qiagen OneStep RT-PCR kit, and this first round was followed by a second-round multiplex PCR, then size selection and purification. TCRdb reprocessing: public reads trimmed at Q25 with fastp, clones called with MiXCR, in-frame beta chains kept. Rows are unified per CDR3 protein, each entry keeping the most common DNA and genes. Here the sample has hundreds of thousands of distinct CDR3 sequences; 22% occur a single time. More than 5.5% of the sample is taken by the ten largest. Sequencing input: peripheral blood. The origin of the receptors is a woman aged 18-29 years with stable Graves' hyperthyroidism. Some clones in this sample may be carry-over from other donors' samples. Donor details come from another sample of the same person, matched by shared clones.

In its sample, this clonotype was seen a few times. The chain carries TRBV6-2 or TRBV6-3 and TRBJ2-5; D may correspond to TRBD1 or TRBD2 (5 bases each). Germline CDR1 reads MNHEY; CDR2 reads SVGEGT. The germline V and J ends were trimmed by 6 bases and 1 base, with 9 bases remaining between them. This CDR3 has 13 amino acids. CDR3 protein: CASRGPAQETQYF. In DNA, the CDR3 is TGTGCCAGCAGGGGACCAGCCCAAGAGACCCAGTACTTC.

The J gene is TRBJ2-7, the V gene TRBV30; 11 bases agree with TRBD1. The V gene end was trimmed by 1 base and the J gene end by 4 bases; junction bases not matched to a gene: 3. Germline V gene data show CDR1 as GTSNPN and CDR2 as SVGIG (reference sequence). CDR3 length: 14 amino acids. CDR3 amino acids: CAWSGGQGEYEQYF. The DNA of the CDR3 is TGTGCCTGGAGTGGGGGACAGGGGGAGTACGAGCAGTACTTC.

At least ten counts were recorded for this clonotype. The chain employs TRBV12-3 or TRBV12-4 and TRBJ1-2; no clear D. There are 12 residues in the CDR3. Trimming left V 6 bases short and J 11 bases short, with 16 bases between. The CDR3 sequence: CASSTRVGSYTF. Written as DNA, the CDR3 is TGTGCCAGCAGCACCCGAGTGGGGTCATACACCTTC.

This clonotype was detected many times. The chain recombines TRBV15 with TRBJ2-5; D may be TRBD1 or TRBD2 (5 bases each). Germline assignment: CDR1 LNHNV and CDR2 YYDKDF (reference sequence). The CDR3 sequence is 18 residues long. The V end was cut by 0 bases, the J end by 4 bases, with 21 bases between. The CDR3 coding sequence is TGTGCCACCAGCAGAGATCCCCTGAGGGGCACGAATCGAGAGACCCAGTACTTC. Its translation is CATSRDPLRGTNRETQYF.

The chain employs TRBV27 and TRBJ1-2; TRBD1 matches 9 bases. From germline, CDR1 is MNHEY and CDR2 SMNVEV (reference sequence). V lost 5 bases and J lost 5; bases outside the gene matches: 12. The CDR3 has 16 residues. The DNA for the CDR3 is TGTGCCAGCAGTCAGAAACCGTCCGGGACAGGGTATGGCTACACCTTC. This gives the protein CASSQKPSGTGYGYTF.

The chain combines TRBV29-1 with TRBJ1-2; D is possibly TRBD1 (5 bases). CDR3 length equals 12 residues. Looked up from germline, CDR1 is SQVTM and CDR2 is ANQGSEA. V shed 4 bases and J shed 5 bases, with 11 bases lying between them. The CDR3 DNA sequence: TGCAGCGTTGCCGGGGACGGTTATGGCTACACCTTC. Encoded protein: CSVAGDGYGYTF.

The V call is TRBV12-3 or TRBV12-4, the J call TRBJ2-7, with 11 bases lining up with TRBD2. The CDR3 spans 15 residues. Trimming at V came to 2 bases and at J to 4 bases, leaving 4 bases not matched to a gene. CDR3 nucleotides: TGTGCCAGCAGTTTACCGCTAGCGGGAGGATACGAGCAGTACTTC. Protein sequence: CASSLPLAGGYEQYF.

There are many counts of this clonotype. The J gene is TRBJ1-2, the V gene TRBV28; TRBD1 aligns across 7 bases. Trimming removed 8 bases from V and 5 bases from J; junction bases left unmatched: 11. Per the germline V gene, CDR1 is MDHEN and CDR2 is SYDVKM. This CDR3 contains 14 residues. The CDR3 DNA reads as TGTGCCAGCGAAGACAGGGTTGGTCGGTATGGCTACACCTTC. It specifies CASEDRVGRYGYTF.

V and J are TRBV3-1 and TRBJ1-1, with D possibly being TRBD1 (5 bases). V gave up 5 bases and J gave up 3 bases, with 10 bases separating them. Germline V CDR1 and CDR2: LGHDT, YNNKEL (reference sequence). CDR3 length equals 13 residues. The CDR3 sequence is CASSAMGDTEAFF. The CDR3 DNA sequence: TGTGCCAGCAGCGCCATGGGGGACACTGAAGCTTTCTTT. The full variable domain, with the rest looked up from reference TRBV3-1 and TRBJ1-1, is DTAVSQTPKYLVTQMGNDKSIKCEQNLGHDTMYWYKQDSKKFLKIMFSYNNKELIINETVPNRFSPKSPDKAHLNLHINSLELGDSAVYFCASSAMGDTEAFFGQGTRLTVV.

The chain has TRBV28 and TRBJ2-7; D could derive from TRBD1 or TRBD2 (5 bases each). V lost 5 bases and J lost 5, with 10 bases in between. CDR3 size: 12 residues. The germline CDR1 and CDR2 sequences are MDHEN and SYDVKM. CDR3 amino acids: CASSGGSDEQYF. The CDR3 DNA follows: TGTGCCAGCAGTGGGGGTTCGGACGAGCAGTACTTC.

This clonotype came up many times. The chain couples TRBV6-1 to TRBJ2-2, with TRBD1 identical over 10 bases. The CDR3 has 14 residues. Trimming at V came to 6 bases and at J to 5 bases, leaving 3 bases not matched to a gene. Germline CDR1 is MNHNS and CDR2 is SASEGT. CDR3 protein: CASRRTGGTGELFF. The CDR3 DNA reads as TGTGCCAGCAGACGGACAGGGGGGACCGGGGAGCTGTTTTTT.

This clonotype was seen at least ten times. A much larger clone sits a single nucleotide away, making a read error possible. In DNA, the CDR3 is TGTACCAGCAGGGACAGAACCTACGAGCAGTACTTC. Protein sequence: CTSRDRTYEQYF. The chain joins TRBV28 to TRBJ2-7; TRBD1 matches 7 bases. Germline values: CDR1 MDHEN, CDR2 SYDVKM. The CDR3 loop spans 12 amino acids.

This clonotype was detected ten times or more. CDR3 DNA sequence: TGTGCCAGCAGGGCAGACTTGGGAGGCTACACCTTC. This encodes CASRADLGGYTF. The V and J genes are TRBV12-3 or TRBV12-4 and TRBJ1-2; D gene uncertain. V was clipped by 6 bases and J by 8 bases, with 13 bases between them. The CDR3 length is 12 residues.

Notes on this clonotype: One end of the junction does not line up with germline, which may come from a read error. The chain uses TRBV18 and TRBJ2-4, with D possibly matching TRBD2 (5 bases). The germline CDR1 and CDR2 sequences are KGHSH and LQKENI. This CDR3 comprises 15 residues. In nucleotides, the CDR3 is TGTGCCAGCTCATCACCCGGGATGTCGGGAAACATTCAGTACTTC. As protein: CASSSPGMSGNIQYF.

Regarding this clonotype: It may be a read error: a sequence one base away is much more abundant. V is TRBV10-3 and J is TRBJ1-3, with TRBD1 as a possible D gene (6 bases). V was clipped by 4 bases and J by 3 bases, with 13 bases between them. The germline CDR1 and CDR2 sequences are ENHRY and SYGVKD. The length of the CDR3 is 15 residues. The CDR3 DNA reads TGTGCCATCAGTGGGCCGGAACAGGGTGGAAACACCATATATTTT. It codes for CAISGPEQGGNTIYF.

Concerning this clonotype itself: This may stem from a read error, because a much larger clone lies one nucleotide away. The CDR3 ends on some other residue instead of the conserved phenylalanine or tryptophan, so this is likely a read error. The chain uses TRBV6-1 and TRBJ2-3, with TRBD2 matching 7 bases. Germline CDR1 MNHNS, CDR2 SASEGT. CDR3 size: 15 residues. The V gene end was trimmed by 7 bases and the J gene end by 3 bases; junction bases not matched to a gene: 10. In DNA, the CDR3 is TGTGCCAGCACGCCGCGCGGGAGAGGTACAGATACGCAGTATTGT. It encodes CASTPRGRGTDTQYC.

This chain links TRBV12-3 or TRBV12-4 with TRBJ2-7, with 7 bases identical to TRBD1. The CDR3 spans 14 residues. The V segment lost 4 bases and the J segment 6 bases; nucleotides outside the gene matches: 9. The chain's CDR3 is CASSSLRDSPEQYF. The CDR3 nucleotides are TGTGCCAGCAGTTCCCTCCGGGACAGTCCCGAGCAGTACTTC.

This clonotype came up many times. The chain combines TRBV25-1 with TRBJ1-2; D is ambiguous. CDR1 is MGHDK and CDR2 is SYGVNS in the germline V gene. The CDR3 runs to 13 residues. The V end was cut by 3 bases, the J end by 6 bases, with 11 bases between. DNA of the CDR3: TGTGCCAGCAGTGATCACAGATTTGATGGCTACACCTTC. Residues: CASSDHRFDGYTF.

This chain links TRBV6-5 with TRBJ1-5; unclear D gene. This CDR3 spans 14 amino acids. Between the trimmed V and J ends, which lost 2 bases and 5 bases, there was a span of 10 bases. Germline loops: CDR1 MNHEY, CDR2 SVGAGI. CDR3 region: CASSYGQSYQPQHF. In DNA, the CDR3 is TGTGCCAGCAGTTACGGGCAGTCCTATCAGCCCCAGCATTTT.

This clonotype has a count of ten or more. The CDR3 protein is CSADGRDSREGRYEQYF. In nucleotides, the CDR3 is TGCAGTGCTGATGGCAGGGATAGTCGGGAGGGCCGGTACGAGCAGTACTTC. V and J are TRBV20-1 and TRBJ2-7; TRBD2 matches 8 bases. Trimming took 5 bases from V and 4 from J; bases not matched to a gene: 19. CDR1 and CDR2 from the germline V gene are DFQATT and SNEGSKA (reference sequence). The CDR3 is 17 residues long.

The chain joins TRBV7-9 to TRBJ2-5; D not resolved. The CDR3 totals 14 residues. Trimming removed 6 bases at V and 2 bases at J, with 13 bases between. From germline, CDR1 is SEHNR and CDR2 FQNEAQ (reference sequence). The CDR3 DNA reads TGTGCCAGCAGTCGCACAGCAGTTCAAGAGACCCAGTACTTC. It codes for CASSRTAVQETQYF.

In this sample, this clonotype turned up many times. The chain recombines TRBV12-3 or TRBV12-4 with TRBJ1-1, with unresolved D. The CDR3 loop spans 13 amino acids. Trimming pared 7 bases from V and 3 bases from J, leaving 12 bases between. CDR3 sequence reads: CASTLLEYTEAFF. DNA of the CDR3: TGTGCCAGCACCCTACTTGAGTACACTGAAGCTTTCTTT.

This clonotype was observed at least ten times. The genes are TRBV29-1 and TRBJ2-2, with no clear D. Germline V gene sequence: CDR1 SQVTM, CDR2 ANQGSEA. This CDR3 has 13 residues. V was cut by 4 bases and J by 1 base, with 7 bases left in between. The CDR3 is CSVGAGNTGELFF. Written as DNA, the CDR3 is TGCAGCGTTGGTGCAGGGAACACCGGGGAGCTGTTTTTT.

In this sample, this clonotype turned up many times. The chain links TRBV20-1 to TRBJ1-1; D is unresolved. Germline V gene data show CDR1 as DFQATT and CDR2 as SNEGSKA (reference sequence). V shed 1 base and J shed 3 bases, with 9 bases lying between them. This CDR3 is 13 amino acids long. The CDR3 here is CSARGGGDTEAFF. The CDR3 nucleotides are TGCAGTGCTAGAGGGGGTGGGGACACTGAAGCTTTCTTT.

The chain couples TRBV11-1 to TRBJ2-7; TRBD2 aligns across 15 bases. V dropped 0 bases and J dropped 4; count of bases not matched to a gene: 13. The CDR3 loop spans 20 amino acids. Germline V gives CDR1 SGHAT, CDR2 FQDESV (reference sequence). The CDR3 sequence is CASSLAGPGTSGRPGYEQYF. The DNA of the CDR3 is TGTGCCAGCAGCTTAGCTGGGCCCGGGACTAGCGGGAGGCCGGGATACGAGCAGTACTTC.

This clonotype was seen repeatedly, ten times or more. The chain has TRBV5-1 and TRBJ2-7; no reliable D call. This CDR3 is 13 amino acids long. The V and J ends lost 2 bases and 4 bases respectively, with 10 bases between them. Germline CDR1 and CDR2: SGHRS and YFSETQ. This CDR3 reads CASSLQRRYEQYF. The CDR3 DNA is TGCGCCAGCAGCTTACAGCGCCGATACGAGCAGTACTTC.